The 24 T cell receptor beta chains below come from one sample, sequenced in a study of shared clonotypes between healthy human individuals. The method was immunoSEQ multiplex PCR; TCRdb's version includes in-frame clones alone and lacks a portion of them. The table has around 500,000 clones, 65% to 85% seen once. Material for sequencing was PBMCs. All receptors come from a woman in her thirties or forties in good health. Some clones in this sample may be carry-over from other donors' samples.

A word on this clone: This is likely an artifact of a read error, given a far larger clone one base away. The chain uses TRBV5-1 and TRBJ2-3; the D is unclear. CDR1 SGHRS and CDR2 YFSETQ come from the germline V gene. This CDR3 contains 12 residues. CDR3 residues: CASSLAADAQYF. The CDR3 DNA reads as TGCGCCAGCAGCTTGGCGGCAGATGCGCAGTATTTT. Complete variable domain (other parts from reference TRBV5-1 and TRBJ2-3): KAGVTQTPRYLIKTRGQQVTLSCSPISGHRSVSWYQQTPGQGLQFLFEYFSETQRNKGNFPGRFSGRQFSNSRSEMNVSTLELGDSALYLCASSLAADAQYFGPGTRLTVL.

The V gene is TRBV29-1, the J gene TRBJ2-5; 7 nucleotides match TRBD1. V lost 6 bases and J lost 2; bases outside the gene matches: 3. Per the germline V gene, CDR1 is SQVTM and CDR2 is ANQGSEA. The CDR3 has 12 amino acids. The CDR3 loop is CSVRDSQETQYF. In DNA, the CDR3 is TGCAGCGTCCGGGACAGTCAAGAGACCCAGTACTTC.

On this clone: The likely explanation is a read error, given a far larger clone one base away. The CDR3 loop reads CASKWRSLGERYF. The CDR3 bases are TGTGCCAGCAAATGGAGGAGCCTTGGAGAGCGGTACTTC. This chain links TRBV6-5 with TRBJ2-7; D is possibly TRBD2 (5 bases). CDR1 is MNHEY and CDR2 is SVGAGI in the germline V gene. The CDR3 is made up of 13 amino acids.

The V call is TRBV7-2, the J call TRBJ2-7, with D perhaps matching TRBD1 or TRBD2 (6 bases each). Deletions cut 2 bases from V and 3 bases from J, with 11 bases between. From germline, CDR1 is SGHTA and CDR2 FQGNSA. The CDR3 length is 14 residues. The CDR3 protein is CASSLQGGGYEQYF. The CDR3, as DNA: TGTGCCAGCAGCTTACAAGGGGGAGGCTACGAGCAGTACTTC.

The chain uses TRBV7-2 and TRBJ1-1; the D gene is possibly TRBD1 (5 bases). Trimming removed 5 bases from V and 4 bases from J, with 14 bases in between. The CDR3 extends over 14 amino acids. Germline assignment: CDR1 SGHTA and CDR2 FQGNSA. The CDR3 loop reads CASSRGGTATEAFF. The CDR3 nucleotides read TGTGCCAGCAGCCGTGGGGGGACGGCCACTGAAGCTTTCTTT.

The chain couples TRBV2 to TRBJ1-1; 7 bases are shared with TRBD1. The CDR3 runs to 12 residues. V lost 6 bases to trimming and J lost 3 bases; unmatched junction nucleotides: 1. CDR1 is SNHLY, CDR2 FYNNEI, per germline. The CDR3 loop reads CASRQGDTEAFF. The CDR3 nucleotides are TGTGCCAGCAGGCAGGGGGACACTGAAGCTTTCTTT.

V and J are TRBV9 and TRBJ2-2, with D maybe TRBD1 (5 bases). With 0 bases removed from V and 0 bases from J, the gap between germline ends came to 12 bases. Per the germline V gene, CDR1 is SGDLS and CDR2 is YYNGEE. The length of the CDR3 is 17 residues. The CDR3 loop is CASSVEWGTTNTGELFF. DNA for the CDR3: TGTGCCAGCAGCGTAGAGTGGGGCACCACGAACACCGGGGAGCTGTTTTTT.

The V call is TRBV7-9, the J call TRBJ2-7; D tentatively fits TRBD1 or TRBD2 (5 bases each). Germline CDR1 SEHNR, CDR2 FQNEAQ (reference sequence). The CDR3 totals 12 residues. Trimming cost V 4 bases and J 5 bases, with 9 bases left between them. In nucleotides, the CDR3 is TGTGCCAGCAGCTGGGACCTCCACGAGCAGTACTTC. Amino acids: CASSWDLHEQYF.

Notes on this clone: At the DNA level, this CDR3 is encoded by other sequences in the same sample as well. This sequence joins TRBV28 and TRBJ1-4; no definite D call. Germline CDR1 and CDR2: MDHEN and SYDVKM. The germline V and J ends were trimmed by 6 bases and 5 bases, with 4 bases remaining between them. The CDR3 runs 11 residues. The CDR3 coding sequence is TGTGCCAGCAGGTCCAATGAAAAACTGTTTTTT. Encoded protein: CASRSNEKLFF. The full variable domain, in which reference TRBV28 and TRBJ1-4 provide the parts outside the CDR3, is DVKVTQSSRYLVKRTGEKVFLECVQDMDHENMFWYRQDPGLGLRLIYFSYDVKMKEKGDIPEGYSVSREKKERFSLILESASTNQTSMYLCASRSNEKLFFGSGTQLSVL.

This clone was observed a single time. Since a far larger clone is one base different, this is likely a read error. The chain combines TRBV6-1 with TRBJ2-5, with TRBD1 as a possible D gene (5 bases). V dropped 8 bases and J dropped 6 bases, with 13 bases sitting between them. The germline V gene has CDR1 MNHNS and CDR2 SASEGT. This CDR3 has 12 amino acids. CDR3: CASAHGAKTQYF. The CDR3 DNA reads TGTGCCAGCGCACATGGGGCGAAGACCCAGTACTTC.

This clone showed up just a few times. The V call is TRBV5-4, the J call TRBJ2-7, with 9 bases fitting TRBD1. Germline loops: CDR1 SGHNT, CDR2 YYREEE (reference sequence). The length of the CDR3 is 15 residues. J gave up 0 bases and V 3 bases, and 4 bases lay outside the gene matches. CDR3 nucleotides: TGTGCCAGCAGCTCCCGGACAGGGGACTCCTACGAGCAGTACTTC. As protein: CASSSRTGDSYEQYF.

The chain recombines TRBV5-1 with TRBJ2-2, with D unclear. Germline V lookup: CDR1 SGHRS, CDR2 YFSETQ. Between the trimmed V and J ends, which lost 0 bases and 6 bases, there was a span of 12 bases. The CDR3 contains 15 residues. In DNA, the CDR3 is TGCGCCAGCAGCTTGGTTCCGCGGCACGCCGGGGAGCTGTTTTTT. It yields the protein CASSLVPRHAGELFF.

Points on this clone: A read error is likely here: a far larger clone is one base away. V is TRBV30 and J is TRBJ2-2; TRBD2 matches at 9 bases. The V gene's germline CDR1 is GTSNPN and CDR2 SVGIG (reference sequence). Losses at the gene ends were 8 bases for V and 7 bases for J; bases not matched to a gene: 14. The length of the CDR3 is 15 residues. The CDR3: CAVGGIAGVIGELFF. Here the CDR3 DNA reads TGTGCCGTCGGGGGGATAGCGGGAGTTATCGGGGAGCTGTTTTTT.

This chain joins TRBV7-2 and TRBJ1-2; no firm D call. This CDR3 spans 11 amino acids. In germline, CDR1 is SGHTA, CDR2 FQGNSA. V lost 5 bases and J lost 1, with 2 bases in between. CDR3 protein: CASSINYGYTF. The DNA for the CDR3 is TGTGCCAGCAGCATTAACTATGGCTACACCTTC.

The chain carries TRBV19 and TRBJ1-5; TRBD1 matches at 9 bases. This CDR3 comprises 15 residues. V lost 6 bases and J lost 4; bases outside the gene matches: 7. Germline lookup yields CDR1 LNHDA and CDR2 SQIVND (reference sequence). The CDR3 protein is CASRETGGGNQPQHF. In DNA form, the CDR3 reads TGTGCCAGTAGAGAGACAGGGGGAGGTAATCAGCCCCAGCATTTT.

The rearrangement joins TRBV5-1 to TRBJ2-2; a possible D gene is TRBD1 (5 bases). Germline loops: CDR1 SGHRS, CDR2 YFSETQ. The CDR3 runs to 15 residues. Deletions cut 3 bases from V and 4 bases from J, with 13 bases between. The chain's CDR3 is CASSWVGTGTGELFF. As DNA, the CDR3 is TGCGCCAGCAGCTGGGTGGGAACAGGCACCGGGGAGCTGTTTTTT.

The chain links TRBV18 to TRBJ2-7; 10 positions agree with TRBD2. Germline V CDR1 and CDR2: KGHSH, LQKENI. J was trimmed by 2 bases and V by 2 bases; bases with no gene match: 12. The CDR3 spans 18 residues. CDR3 amino acids: CASSPASLAGMVAYEQYF. DNA for the CDR3: TGTGCCAGCTCACCAGCCTCACTAGCGGGAATGGTAGCCTACGAGCAGTACTTC.

Concerning this clone: With a far larger clone one base away, a read error is the likely cause. The J gene is TRBJ1-5, the V gene TRBV4-1; D is uncertain. The CDR3 totals 15 residues. From germline, CDR1 is MGHRA and CDR2 YSYEKL. V shed 0 bases and J shed 6 bases, with 12 bases lying between them. The CDR3 DNA sequence: TGCGCCAGCAGCCAAGAGGAAGGTAGCTGTCAGCCCCAGCATTTT. As protein: CASSQEEGSCQPQHF.

The chain recombines TRBV28 with TRBJ2-7, with 8 positions matching TRBD2. Unmatched junction bases numbered 9, after V lost 2 bases and J lost 6 bases. Germline CDR1 reads MDHEN; CDR2 reads SYDVKM. The CDR3 length is 15 residues. The CDR3 loop is CASSLPTGTRVEQYF. For the CDR3, the DNA is TGTGCCAGCAGTTTACCTACCGGGACTAGGGTCGAGCAGTACTTC.

V and J are TRBV10-3 and TRBJ2-2, with a possible D match to TRBD1 (5 bases). The germline V gene encodes CDR1 ENHRY and CDR2 SYGVKD. This CDR3 contains 15 residues. The V end was cut by 4 bases, the J end by 4 bases, with 13 bases between. CDR3 sequence reads: CAISARQGGTGELFF. CDR3 DNA: TGTGCCATCAGTGCCCGCCAGGGTGGCACCGGGGAGCTGTTTTTT.

The chain uses TRBV18 and TRBJ2-3, with 7 bases matching TRBD2. The V gene end was trimmed by 3 bases and the J gene end by 6 bases; junction bases not matched to a gene: 3. The CDR3 spans 13 residues. Looked up from germline, CDR1 is KGHSH and CDR2 is LQKENI. CDR3 region: CASSPTGGDTQYF. The CDR3 DNA follows: TGTGCCAGCTCACCCACCGGGGGGGATACGCAGTATTTT.

Remarks on this clone: Since a far larger clone is one base different, this is likely a read error. The sample contains more than one DNA sequence encoding this CDR3. The gene calls are TRBV5-1 and TRBJ2-7; unclear D gene. V lost 0 bases to trimming and J lost 2 bases, with 3 bases between them. Germline V gene lookup returns CDR1 SGHRS and CDR2 YFSETQ. The CDR3 covers 12 residues. The DNA of the CDR3 is TGCGCCAGCAGCTTGGATGCCTACGAGCAGTACTTC. This codes for CASSLDAYEQYF.

This clone has only a few counts. CDR3 in DNA: TGTGCCAGCAGCCTATGGACAGACACTGAAGCTTTCTTT. Translation gives CASSLWTDTEAFF. The chain carries TRBV9 and TRBJ1-1, with D perhaps matching TRBD1 (6 bases). Trimming stripped 4 bases from V and 3 bases from J, with 10 bases between. This CDR3 region has 13 residues. CDR1 is SGDLS, CDR2 YYNGEE, per germline.

As for this clone: A far bigger clonotype differs at one base, so this is likely a read error. This sequence joins TRBV28 and TRBJ2-7, with a weak D call TRBD2 (5 bases). The V end lost 4 bases, the J end lost 4 bases, and 17 bases lay between the germline ends. The CDR3 runs to 15 residues. Per germline, CDR1 MDHEN and CDR2 SYDVKM. As DNA, the CDR3 is TGTGCCAGCAGTTCCGACGGGATTAGGCCTTACGAGCAGTACTTC. It translates to CASSSDGIRPYEQYF.